The subject of this entry is one T cell receptor (beta chain). Antigen specificity is unknown. As every portion of the isolated RNA was reverse transcribed, the sequencing read expressed TCRB transcripts. This table comes from immunoSEQ multiplex PCR, and its TCRdb copy is limited to in-frame clones, with some not included. The table records about 150,000 clones, approximately 10% of them present only once. This record comes from a study of beta chain features in type 1 diabetes. Study outcomes and limitations: Type 1 diabetes patients had moderately but significantly shorter TCRB CDR3s in all four CD4+ subsets. TCRB repertoires of naive, central memory and Treg cells appeared more similar among patients than among healthy donors.

The length of the CDR3 is 17 residues. V gave up 3 bases and J gave up 6 bases; unmatched junction bases: 12. The germline gives CDR1 LNHNV, CDR2 YYDKDF (reference sequence). Via CD45RO/CCR7/CD25/CD127/CD95/CD27, cells of the CD4+ naive, central memory, regulatory and stem cell-like memory subsets were sorted. Purity exceeded 98% in all sorted populations. The genes are TRBV15 and TRBJ2-2; TRBD1 aligns across 8 bases. The origin of this receptor is a man younger than 40 with type 1 diabetes. Sequencing used central memory CD4+ T cells from blood. This CDR3 is CATSSSLDRVIAGELFF. The CDR3 DNA reads as TGTGCCACCAGCAGCTCCCTGGACAGGGTTATTGCCGGGGAGCTGTTTTTT.